This T cell receptor (beta chain) was retrieved from a study of blood T cell repertoires in COVID-19. The overall study: Spain, Italy and the United States supplied samples that represented acute and convalescent COVID-19. T cells, B-cell-depleted T cells, or PBMCs supplied cDNA or gDNA.

The germline V gene has CDR1 KGHSH and CDR2 LQKENI. The CDR3 runs to 15 residues. Germline trimming cut 3 bases from V and 5 bases from J; bases unmatched to any gene: 9. In the original analysis: Reference gene primer amplification in the assay estimated nucleated cell counts. Only in-frame clones appear in the TCRdb table, and some are missing; sequencing was by immunoSEQ multiplex PCR. The D gene and trimming were derived from the DNA, and the V and J assignments and clone size from that table. The sample lists nearly 250,000 clones, about 80% occurring once. The sequencing sample was made of peripheral blood. V gene TRBV18 combines with J gene TRBJ2-7, with TRBD2 matching over 8 bases. This receptor was obtained from a woman of 80 years or more with acute or convalescent COVID-19. The CDR3 loop is CASSPASVAGNEQYF. The CDR3 DNA sequence: TGTGCCAGCTCACCCGCCTCGGTAGCGGGAAACGAGCAGTACTTC. The whole variable domain, filled in from reference TRBV18 and TRBJ2-7, reads NAGVMQNPRHLVRRRGQEARLRCSPMKGHSHVYWYRQLPEEGLKFMVYLQKENIIDESGMPKERFSAEFPKEGPSILRIQQVVRGDSAAYFCASSPASVAGNEQYFGPGTRLTVT.